This T cell receptor beta chain was identified in a study of T cell responses to AZD1222 COVID-19 vaccine. The CDR3 runs to 17 residues. Germline V gene data show CDR1 as SGHRS and CDR2 as YFSETQ. V lost 6 bases to trimming and J lost 0 bases; unmatched junction nucleotides: 9. Method: immunoSEQ multiplex PCR; TCRdb's copy keeps in-frame clones and lacks some. The table records around 120,000 clones, about 86% of them present only once. This material consisted of peripheral blood, taken 28 days after the second AZD1222 dose. The clonotype originates from an adult who received the AZD1222 COVID-19 vaccine. V usage is TRBV5-1 and J usage is TRBJ2-3, with 11 positions matching TRBD2. CDR3 DNA sequence: TGCGCCAGCACTGAATGGGGACTAGCGGAAAGCACAGATACGCAGTATTTT. Translation gives CASTEWGLAESTDTQYF.